There are a few counts of the clone carrying this TCR beta chain. Antigen specificity is unknown. This specimen comes from a study of post-analysis software for immune sequencing data. Study information: The cohort encompassed relapsing-remitting, secondary progressive and progressive-relapsing multiple sclerosis disease courses. General study points: The study found TRBV5-6, TRBV5-1 and TRBV20-1 among several TRBV segments more frequent in patients than controls. F measure grouped same-batch samples tightly together. Multiple sclerosis patients showed significantly lower normalized Chao1 diversity than controls did.

TCR beta cDNA libraries included unique molecular identifiers. TCRdb independently ran MiXCR on the PCR reads; one entry per CDR3 protein. Of more than 500,000 distinct CDR3 sequences detected, roughly 34% appear once; the ten largest clones hold less than 6%. Germline loops: CDR1 MNHEY, CDR2 SVGAGI. With 0 bases removed from V and 0 bases from J, the gap between germline ends came to 6 bases. This CDR3 contains 15 residues. The sample taken for sequencing was blood. The rearrangement joins TRBV6-5 to TRBJ1-5; the D is unclear. The TCR comes from a girl aged 2-17 years with multiple sclerosis. In DNA, the CDR3 is TGTGCCAGCAGTTACTCGGCTTATAGCAATCAGCCCCAGCATTTT. Its translation is CASSYSAYSNQPQHF.